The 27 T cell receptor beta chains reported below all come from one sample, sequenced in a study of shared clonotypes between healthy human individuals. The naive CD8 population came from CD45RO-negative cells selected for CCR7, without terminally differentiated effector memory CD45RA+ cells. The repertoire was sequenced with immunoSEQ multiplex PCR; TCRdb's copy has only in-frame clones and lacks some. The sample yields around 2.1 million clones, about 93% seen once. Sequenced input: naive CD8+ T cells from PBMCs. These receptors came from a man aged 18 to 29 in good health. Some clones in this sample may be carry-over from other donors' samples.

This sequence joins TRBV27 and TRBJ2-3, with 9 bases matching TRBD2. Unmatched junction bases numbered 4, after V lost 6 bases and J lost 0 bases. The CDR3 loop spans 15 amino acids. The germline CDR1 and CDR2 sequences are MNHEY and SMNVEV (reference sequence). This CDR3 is CASRRTSGSTDTQYF. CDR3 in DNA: TGTGCCAGCAGGCGTACTAGCGGGAGCACAGATACGCAGTATTTT.

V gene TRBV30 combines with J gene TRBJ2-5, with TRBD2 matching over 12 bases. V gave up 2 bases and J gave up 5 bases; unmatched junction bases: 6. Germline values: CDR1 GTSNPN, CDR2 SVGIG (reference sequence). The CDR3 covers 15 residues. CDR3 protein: CAWSTRTSGMETQYF. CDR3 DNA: TGTGCCTGGAGTACCCGGACTAGCGGGATGGAGACCCAGTACTTC.

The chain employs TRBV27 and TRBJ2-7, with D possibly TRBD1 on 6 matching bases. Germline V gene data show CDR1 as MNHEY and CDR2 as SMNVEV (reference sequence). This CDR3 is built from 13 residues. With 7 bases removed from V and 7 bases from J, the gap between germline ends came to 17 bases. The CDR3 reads CASTSGDPREQYF. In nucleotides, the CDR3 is TGTGCCAGCACCTCAGGGGACCCACGGGAGCAGTACTTC.

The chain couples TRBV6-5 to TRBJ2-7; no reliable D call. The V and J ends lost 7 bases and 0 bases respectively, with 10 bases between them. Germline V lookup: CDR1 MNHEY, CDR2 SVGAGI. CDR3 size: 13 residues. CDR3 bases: TGTGCCAGCACTCCGGGTAGCTCCTACGAGCAGTACTTC. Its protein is CASTPGSSYEQYF.

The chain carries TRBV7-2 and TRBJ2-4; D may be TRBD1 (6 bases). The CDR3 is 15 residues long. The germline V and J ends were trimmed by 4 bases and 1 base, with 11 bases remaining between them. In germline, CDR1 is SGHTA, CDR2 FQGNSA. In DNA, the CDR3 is TGTGCCAGCAGCTGGGGGCAGGGGGCCAAAAACATTCAGTACTTC. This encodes CASSWGQGAKNIQYF.

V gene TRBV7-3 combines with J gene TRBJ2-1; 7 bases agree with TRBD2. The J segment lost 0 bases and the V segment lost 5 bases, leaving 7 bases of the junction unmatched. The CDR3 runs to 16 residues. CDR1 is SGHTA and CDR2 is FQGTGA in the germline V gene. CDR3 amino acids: CASSRWRESSYNEQFF. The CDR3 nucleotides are TGTGCCAGCAGCAGGTGGCGGGAGAGCTCCTACAATGAGCAGTTCTTC. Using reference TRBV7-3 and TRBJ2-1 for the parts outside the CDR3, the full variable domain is GAGVSQTPSNKVTEKGKYVELRCDPISGHTALYWYRQSLGQGPEFLIYFQGTGAADDSGLPNDRFFAVRPEGSVSTLKIQRTERGDSAVYLCASSRWRESSYNEQFFGPGTRLTVL.

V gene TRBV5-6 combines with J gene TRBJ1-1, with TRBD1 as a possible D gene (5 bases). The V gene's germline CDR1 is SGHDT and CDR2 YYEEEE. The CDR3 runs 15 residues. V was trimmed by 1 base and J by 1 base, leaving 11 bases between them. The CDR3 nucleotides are TGTGCCAGCAGCTTGCTTGGACAACAGAACACTGAAGCTTTCTTT. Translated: CASSLLGQQNTEAFF.

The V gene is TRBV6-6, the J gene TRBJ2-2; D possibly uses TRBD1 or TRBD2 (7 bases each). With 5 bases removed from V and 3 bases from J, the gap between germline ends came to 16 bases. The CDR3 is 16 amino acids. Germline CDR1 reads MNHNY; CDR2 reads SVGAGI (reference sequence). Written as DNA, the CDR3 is TGTGCCAGCAGTCAAGACAGGGAGGGTGACACCGGGGAGCTGTTTTTT. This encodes CASSQDREGDTGELFF.

CDR3 in amino acids: CASSYVGLAGYEQYF. CDR3 in DNA: TGTGCCAGCAGTTACGTAGGACTAGCGGGTTACGAGCAGTACTTC. J is TRBJ2-7 and V is TRBV6-5; 11 bases map to TRBD2. J gave up 4 bases and V 2 bases, and 4 bases lay outside the gene matches. This CDR3 is 15 amino acids long. The germline CDR1 and CDR2 sequences are MNHEY and SVGAGI.

CDR3 in amino acids: CASSPAQREPIPYEQYF. The CDR3 coding sequence is TGTGCCAGCAGCCCCGCCCAGCGGGAGCCCATACCATACGAGCAGTACTTC. The chain links TRBV14 to TRBJ2-7; 8 bases are shared with TRBD2. The CDR3 loop spans 17 amino acids. Losses at the gene ends were 4 bases for V and 4 bases for J; bases not matched to a gene: 15. The germline V gene encodes CDR1 SGHDN and CDR2 FVKESK.

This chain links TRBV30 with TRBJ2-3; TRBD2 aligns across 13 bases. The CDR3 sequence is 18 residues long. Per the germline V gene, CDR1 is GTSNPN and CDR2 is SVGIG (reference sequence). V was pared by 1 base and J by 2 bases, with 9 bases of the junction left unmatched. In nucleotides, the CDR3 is TGTGCCTGGAGTGCACTAGCGGGAGGGCCTGAGGTCACAGATACGCAGTATTTT. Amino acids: CAWSALAGGPEVTDTQYF.

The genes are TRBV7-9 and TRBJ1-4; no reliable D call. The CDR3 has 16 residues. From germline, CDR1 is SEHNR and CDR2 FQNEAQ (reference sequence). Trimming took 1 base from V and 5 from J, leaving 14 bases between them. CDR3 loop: CASSLGWSASNEKLFF. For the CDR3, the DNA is TGTGCCAGCAGCTTAGGCTGGTCAGCCTCAAATGAAAAACTGTTTTTT.

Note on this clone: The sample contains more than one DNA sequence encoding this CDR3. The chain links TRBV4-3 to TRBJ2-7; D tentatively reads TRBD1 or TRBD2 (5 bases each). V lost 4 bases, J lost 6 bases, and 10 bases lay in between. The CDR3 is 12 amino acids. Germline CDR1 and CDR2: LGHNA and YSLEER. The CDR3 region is CASSPGRGEQYF. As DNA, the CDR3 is TGCGCCAGCAGCCCGGGACGCGGCGAGCAGTACTTC.

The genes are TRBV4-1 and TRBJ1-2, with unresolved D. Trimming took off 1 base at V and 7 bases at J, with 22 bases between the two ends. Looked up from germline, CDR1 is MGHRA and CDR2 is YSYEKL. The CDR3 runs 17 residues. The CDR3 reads CASSQASTRTGLGGYTF. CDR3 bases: TGCGCCAGCAGCCAAGCATCAACCCGGACGGGCCTAGGTGGCTACACCTTC.

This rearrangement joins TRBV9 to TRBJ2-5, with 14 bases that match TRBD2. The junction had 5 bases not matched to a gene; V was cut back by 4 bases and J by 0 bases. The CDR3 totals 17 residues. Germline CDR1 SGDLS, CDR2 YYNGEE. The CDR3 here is CASSPRLAGGDQETQYF. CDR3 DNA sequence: TGTGCCAGCAGCCCGCGACTAGCGGGAGGGGACCAAGAGACCCAGTACTTC.

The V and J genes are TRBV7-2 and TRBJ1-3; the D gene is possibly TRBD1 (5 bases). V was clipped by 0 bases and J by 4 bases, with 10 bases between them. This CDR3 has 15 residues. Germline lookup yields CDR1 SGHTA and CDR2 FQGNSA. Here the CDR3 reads CASSLAGGWGNTIYF. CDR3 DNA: TGTGCCAGCAGCTTAGCCGGGGGTTGGGGAAACACCATATATTTT.

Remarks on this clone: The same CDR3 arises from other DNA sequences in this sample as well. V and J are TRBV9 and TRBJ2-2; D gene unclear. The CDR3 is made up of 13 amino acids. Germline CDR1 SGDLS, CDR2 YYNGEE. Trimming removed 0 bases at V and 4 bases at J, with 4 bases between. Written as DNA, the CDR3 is TGTGCCAGCAGCGTAGCAAGCACCGGGGAGCTGTTTTTT. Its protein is CASSVASTGELFF.

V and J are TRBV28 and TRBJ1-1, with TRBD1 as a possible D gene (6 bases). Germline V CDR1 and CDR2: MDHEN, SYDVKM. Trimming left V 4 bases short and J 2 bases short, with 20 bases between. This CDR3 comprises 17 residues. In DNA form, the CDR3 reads TGTGCCAGCAGTTCACAGGAAGAAGGACAGCTAAACACTGAAGCTTTCTTT. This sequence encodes CASSSQEEGQLNTEAFF.

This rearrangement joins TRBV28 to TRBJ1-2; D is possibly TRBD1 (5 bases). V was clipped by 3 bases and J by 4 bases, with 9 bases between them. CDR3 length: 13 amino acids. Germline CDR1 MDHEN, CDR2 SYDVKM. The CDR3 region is CASSFDSLYGYTF. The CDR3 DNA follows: TGTGCCAGCAGTTTTGACAGCCTCTATGGCTACACCTTC.

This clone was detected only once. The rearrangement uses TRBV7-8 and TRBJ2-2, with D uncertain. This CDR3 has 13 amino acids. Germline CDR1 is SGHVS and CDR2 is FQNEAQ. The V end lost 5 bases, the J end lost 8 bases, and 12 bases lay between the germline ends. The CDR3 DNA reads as TGTGCCAGCAGCCTGCCAGGCGTGGGGGAGCTGTTTTTT. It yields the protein CASSLPGVGELFF.

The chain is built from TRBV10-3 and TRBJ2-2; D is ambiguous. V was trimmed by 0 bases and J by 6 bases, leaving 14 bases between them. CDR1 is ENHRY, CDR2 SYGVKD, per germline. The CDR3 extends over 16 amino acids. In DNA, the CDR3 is TGTGCCATCAGTGAGTCGAGGTCTAGGGCGGCCGGGGAGCTGTTTTTT. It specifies CAISESRSRAAGELFF.

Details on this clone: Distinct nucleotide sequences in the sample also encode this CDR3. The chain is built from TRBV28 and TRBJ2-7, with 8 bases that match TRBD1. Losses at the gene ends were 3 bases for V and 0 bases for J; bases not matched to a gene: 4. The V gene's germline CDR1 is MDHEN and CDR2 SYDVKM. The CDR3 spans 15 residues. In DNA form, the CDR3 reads TGTGCCAGCAGTTTGACAGGGGAGAGCTCCTACGAGCAGTACTTC. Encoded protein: CASSLTGESSYEQYF. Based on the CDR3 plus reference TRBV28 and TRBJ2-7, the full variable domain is DVKVTQSSRYLVKRTGEKVFLECVQDMDHENMFWYRQDPGLGLRLIYFSYDVKMKEKGDIPEGYSVSREKKERFSLILESASTNQTSMYLCASSLTGESSYEQYFGPGTRLTVT.

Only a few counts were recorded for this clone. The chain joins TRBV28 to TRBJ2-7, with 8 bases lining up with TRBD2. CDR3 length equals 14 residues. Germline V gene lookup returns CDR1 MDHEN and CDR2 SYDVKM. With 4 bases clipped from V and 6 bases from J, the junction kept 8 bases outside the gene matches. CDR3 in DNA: TGTGCCAGCAGTTGGGATAGCGGGAAGCTCGAGCAGTACTTC. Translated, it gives CASSWDSGKLEQYF.

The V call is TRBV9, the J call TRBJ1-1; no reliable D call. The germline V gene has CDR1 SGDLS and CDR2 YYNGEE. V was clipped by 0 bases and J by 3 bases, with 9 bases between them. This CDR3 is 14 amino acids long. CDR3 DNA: TGTGCCAGCAGCGTAGGGTCGCAACACACTGAAGCTTTCTTT. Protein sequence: CASSVGSQHTEAFF.

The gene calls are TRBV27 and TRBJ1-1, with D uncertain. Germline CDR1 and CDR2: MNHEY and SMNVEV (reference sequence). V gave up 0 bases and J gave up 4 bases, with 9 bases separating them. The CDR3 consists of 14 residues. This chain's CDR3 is CASSLSGRSTEAFF. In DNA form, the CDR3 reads TGTGCCAGCAGTTTATCCGGCAGGAGCACTGAAGCTTTCTTT.

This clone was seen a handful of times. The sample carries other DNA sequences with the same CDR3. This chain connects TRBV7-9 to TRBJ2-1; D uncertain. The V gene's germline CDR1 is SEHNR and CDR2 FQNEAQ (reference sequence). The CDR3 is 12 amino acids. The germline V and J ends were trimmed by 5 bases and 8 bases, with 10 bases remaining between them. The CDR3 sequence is CASSPSRDEQFF. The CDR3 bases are TGTGCCAGCAGCCCGTCACGGGATGAGCAGTTCTTC.

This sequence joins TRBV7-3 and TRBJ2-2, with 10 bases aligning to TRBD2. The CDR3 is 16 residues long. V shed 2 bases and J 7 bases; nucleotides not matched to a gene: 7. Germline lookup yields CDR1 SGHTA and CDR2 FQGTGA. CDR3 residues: CASSLEREGLDGELFF. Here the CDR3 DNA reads TGTGCCAGCAGCTTAGAGCGGGAGGGCCTTGACGGGGAGCTGTTTTTT.